The entry that follows covers one T cell receptor (beta chain) sequence. Its antigen is undetermined. The sample originates from a study of shared clonotypes between healthy human individuals. General study results and limits: The sole specimen, blood, was sampled, and tissue repertoires likely differ. Non-shared clonotypes displayed generation probabilities falling below those of clonotypes present in all four donors.

CD45RO-negative cells were positively selected for CCR7, leaving out terminally differentiated effector memory CD45RA+ cells. There were only Caucasian adults among the donors, and all lived in Nashville, Tennessee. CDR3 size: 18 residues. Trimming pared 0 bases from V and 0 bases from J, leaving 17 bases between. The germline V gene has CDR1 SGHAT and CDR2 FQNNGV. Sorted-subset replicate PCR reactions were performed with around 200 ng DNA, corresponding to roughly 30,000 T cell genomes. Profiled with immunoSEQ multiplex PCR; TCRdb holds only in-frame clones, not every one. The sample includes approximately 810,000 clones, more than 85% of them seen just once.

Sample: naive CD8+ T cells sorted from blood. The sequence was obtained from a man aged 30 to 45 in good health. The gene calls are TRBV11-2 and TRBJ1-1, with a weak D call TRBD1 (6 bases). CDR3 DNA: TGTGCCAGCAGCTTAGAATCCGCGGGACAACTCATGAACACTGAAGCTTTCTTT. It yields the protein CASSLESAGQLMNTEAFF.